This T cell receptor beta chain was sequenced for a study of identical twins. CDR3 length: 14 amino acids. Germline V gene sequence: CDR1 LGHDT, CDR2 YNNKEL (reference sequence). Regarding this clonotype: Its antigen remains unknown. Germline is not matched at one junction end, which may reflect a read error.

Overall study results and limits: Models underestimated how often monozygotic twins shared out-of-frame TCR alpha. Cord blood beta clonotypes present at high abundance carried fewer insertions; no such pattern appeared in memory repertoires.

TCRdb independently ran MiXCR on the 5' RACE reads; one entry per CDR3 protein. Found here are 1.5 million to 2 million distinct CDR3 sequences, about 31% of them singletons; the top ten hold around 0.3%. This TCR derives from a newborn girl in good health. The V gene is TRBV3-1, the J gene TRBJ2-5; D perhaps matches TRBD1 (6 bases). What was sequenced was cord blood. CDR3 loop: CAGSHYREGETQYF. CDR3 DNA sequence: TGTGCCGGCAGTCACTACAGGGAAGGAGAGACCCAGTACTTC.